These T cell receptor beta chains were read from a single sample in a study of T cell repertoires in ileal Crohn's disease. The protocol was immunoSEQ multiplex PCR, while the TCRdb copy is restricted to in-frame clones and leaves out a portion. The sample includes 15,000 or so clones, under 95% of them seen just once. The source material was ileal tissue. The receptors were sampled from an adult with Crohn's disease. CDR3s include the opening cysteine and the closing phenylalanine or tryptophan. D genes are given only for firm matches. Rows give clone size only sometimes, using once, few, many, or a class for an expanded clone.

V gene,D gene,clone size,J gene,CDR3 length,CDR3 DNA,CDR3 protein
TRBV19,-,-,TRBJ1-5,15,TGTGCCAGTAGTCAAAGGACAGATAGCAATCAGCCCCAGCATTTT,CASSQRTDSNQPQHF
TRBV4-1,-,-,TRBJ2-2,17,TGCGCCAGCAGCCACCCCCAGAGGGAGACGAACACCGGGGAGCTGTTTTTT,CASSHPQRETNTGELFF
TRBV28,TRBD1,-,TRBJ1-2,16,TGTGCCAGCAGTTTCCGGACAGGGGGCCCCTTAAGTGGGTACACCTTC,CASSFRTGGPLSGYTF
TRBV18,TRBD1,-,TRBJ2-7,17,TGTGCCAGCTCACTTGGGACAGCATTTGGTGGGCCCCGCGAGCAGTACTTC,CASSLGTAFGGPREQYF
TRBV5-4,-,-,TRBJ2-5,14,TGTGCCAGCAGCTTGGCCCGGGGGCAAGAGACCCAGTACTTC,CASSLARGQETQYF
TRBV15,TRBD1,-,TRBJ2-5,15,TGTGCCACCAGCATACGACAGGGTGGCCAAGAGACCCAGTACTTC,CATSIRQGGQETQYF
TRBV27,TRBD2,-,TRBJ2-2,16,TGTGCCAGCAGTTTATGGGCTAGCGGGGGGGCCGGGGAGCTGTTTTTT,CASSLWASGGAGELFF
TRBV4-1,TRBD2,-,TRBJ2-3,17,TGCGCCAGCAGCCCGAGACTAGCGGGGGGGATCCCAGATACGCAGTATTTT,CASSPRLAGGIPDTQYF
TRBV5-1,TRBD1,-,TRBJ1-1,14,TGCGCCAGCAGTCCCGGGACAGGGGCGAACCAAGCTTTCTTT,CASSPGTGANQAFF
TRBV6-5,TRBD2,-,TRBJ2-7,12,TGTGCCAGCGGGACTAGCCCTCGGGAGCAGTACTTC,CASGTSPREQYF
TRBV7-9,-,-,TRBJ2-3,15,TGTGCCAGCAGCCCAACCCGCGCGGGGGCGGATACGCAGTATTTT,CASSPTRAGADTQYF
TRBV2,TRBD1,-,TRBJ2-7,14,TGTGCCAGCAGTAGGACAGGGGGAGATTCCGAGCAGTACTTC,CASSRTGGDSEQYF
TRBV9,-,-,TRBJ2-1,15,TGTGCCAGCAGCGTAGGACAGAGGAACTACAATGAGCAGTTCTTC,CASSVGQRNYNEQFF
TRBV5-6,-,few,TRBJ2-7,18,TGTGCCAGCAAGAGACTGGGACTGGGGGACCGATATACCTACGAGCAGTACTTC,CASKRLGLGDRYTYEQYF
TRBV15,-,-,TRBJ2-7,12,TGTGCCACCGCATCTAGGTCCTACGAGCAGTACTTC,CATASRSYEQYF
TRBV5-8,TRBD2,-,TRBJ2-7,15,TGTGCCAGCAGCTTGAGCGGGGGATCTTCCTACGAGCAGTACTTC,CASSLSGGSSYEQYF
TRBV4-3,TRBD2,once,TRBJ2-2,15,TGCGCCAGCAGCCAGGAAGCGGGGGTGGCCGGGGAGCTGTTTTTT,CASSQEAGVAGELFF
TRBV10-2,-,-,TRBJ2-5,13,TGCGCCAGCAGTGGCGCGGTCCAAGAGACCCAGTACTTC,CASSGAVQETQYF
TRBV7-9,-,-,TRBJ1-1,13,TGTGCCAGCAGACCCGGGGGGACTCGTGAAGCTTTCTTT,CASRPGGTREAFF
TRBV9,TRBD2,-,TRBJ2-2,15,TGTGCCAGCGGCGCCGCGGGGGGGCGAACCGGGGAGCTGTTTTTT,CASGAAGGRTGELFF
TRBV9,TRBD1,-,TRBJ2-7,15,TGTGCCAGCAGCGTAGATGGACAGGGTACCTACGAGCAGTACTTC,CASSVDGQGTYEQYF
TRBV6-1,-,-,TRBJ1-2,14,TGTGCCAGCTTGGGGGCCAACCTTAACTATGGCTACACCTTC,CASLGANLNYGYTF
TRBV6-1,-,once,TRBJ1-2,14,TGTGCCAGCAGTGAAGCAGCTACTAACTATGGCTACACCTTC,CASSEAATNYGYTF
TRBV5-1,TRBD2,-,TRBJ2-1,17,TGCGCCAGCAGCTTGGTGGGCGGGGGGAGCTCCTACAATGAGCAGTTCTTC,CASSLVGGGSSYNEQFF
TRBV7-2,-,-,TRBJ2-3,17,TGTGCCAGCAGCTTAGTTGGTGCGGGGGCCCTCACAGATACGCAGTATTTT,CASSLVGAGALTDTQYF
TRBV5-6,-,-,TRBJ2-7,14,TGTGCCAGCCGGAGGCGGGGAGACTCCTACGAGCAGTACTTC,CASRRRGDSYEQYF
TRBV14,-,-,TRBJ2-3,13,TGTGCCAGCAGCAAGGAGACGACAGATACGCAGTATTTT,CASSKETTDTQYF
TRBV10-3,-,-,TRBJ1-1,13,TGTGCCATCAGGGGACAATTGAACACTGAAGCTTTCTTT,CAIRGQLNTEAFF
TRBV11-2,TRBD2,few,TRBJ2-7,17,TGTGCCAGCAGCTTAGAGGGAGGGGCAGTAATCCCCTACGAGCAGTACTTC,CASSLEGGAVIPYEQYF
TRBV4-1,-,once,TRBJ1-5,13,TGCGCCAGCAGCCAAGGGCCGAATCAGCCCCAGCATTTT,CASSQGPNQPQHF
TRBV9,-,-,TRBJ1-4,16,TGTGCCAGCAGCGTAGAGGCTCTAGCAACTAATGAAAAACTGTTTTTT,CASSVEALATNEKLFF
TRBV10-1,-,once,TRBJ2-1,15,TGCGCCAGCAGTGAGTCGGGTCAGGGGAGAAATGAGCAGTTCTTC,CASSESGQGRNEQFF
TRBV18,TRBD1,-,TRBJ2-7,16,TGTGCCAGCTCACCACGGATTACAGGGGTGGATGTGTTGGAGTACTTC,CASSPRITGVDVLEYF
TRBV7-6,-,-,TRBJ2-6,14,TGTGCCAGCAGCTTCGGCTCTGGGGCCAACATCCTGACTTTC,CASSFGSGANILTF
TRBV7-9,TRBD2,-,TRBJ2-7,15,TGTGCCAGCAGTTCCTTAGCGGGCGTGGCCTACGAGCAGTACTTC,CASSSLAGVAYEQYF
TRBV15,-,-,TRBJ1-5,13,TGTGCCACCAGCAGGGAGGCATATCAGCCCCAGCATTTT,CATSREAYQPQHF
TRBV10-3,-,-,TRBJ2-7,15,TGTGCCATCAGTGAGTCTGGCAGTATCAACTACGAGCAGTACTTC,CAISESGSINYEQYF
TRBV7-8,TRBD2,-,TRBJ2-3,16,TGTGCCAGCAGCTTTCCAGCGGGGGGGCCAACAGATACGCAGTATTTT,CASSFPAGGPTDTQYF
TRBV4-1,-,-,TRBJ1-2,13,TGCGCCAGCAGCCGCGGGGGCTCCTATGGCTACACCTTC,CASSRGGSYGYTF
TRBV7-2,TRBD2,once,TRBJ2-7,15,TGTGCCAGCAGCTTCTCGGGGGGTAGCGGGGTCGAGCAGTACTTC,CASSFSGGSGVEQYF
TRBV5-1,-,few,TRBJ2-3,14,TGCGCCAGCAACCGGGGGGCCCTCACAGATACGCAGTATTTT,CASNRGALTDTQYF
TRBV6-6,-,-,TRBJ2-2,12,TGTGCCAGCAGTCCCTACACCGGGGAGCTGTTTTTT,CASSPYTGELFF
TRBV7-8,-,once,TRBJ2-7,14,TGTGCCAGCAGCCAGCTTCCGGGGGACTACGAGCAGTACTTC,CASSQLPGDYEQYF
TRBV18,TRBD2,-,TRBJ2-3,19,TGTGCCAGCTCACCACCGCGAAGAACTAGCGTTTTTTACACAGATACGCAGTATTTT,CASSPPRRTSVFYTDTQYF
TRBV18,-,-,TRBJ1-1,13,TGTGCCAGCTCTGAGCAATCGAACACTGAAGCTTTCTTT,CASSEQSNTEAFF
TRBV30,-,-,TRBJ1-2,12,TGTGCCTGGAGTGGAGGGGGAGTTGGCTACACCTTC,CAWSGGGVGYTF
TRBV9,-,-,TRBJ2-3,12,TGTGCCAGCAGCGTAGGAGCCGATACGCAGTATTTT,CASSVGADTQYF
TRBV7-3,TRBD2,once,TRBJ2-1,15,TGTGCCAGCAGCTTCGGGGGGGCTCCGGGGAATGAGCAGTTCTTC,CASSFGGAPGNEQFF
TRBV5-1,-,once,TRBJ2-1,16,TGCGCCAGCAGCCAGGGGGACGGGAGCTCCTACAATGAGCAGTTCTTC,CASSQGDGSSYNEQFF
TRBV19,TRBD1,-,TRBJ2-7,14,TGTGCCAGTAATACCGGGACAGGGTCTTACGAGCAGTACTTC,CASNTGTGSYEQYF
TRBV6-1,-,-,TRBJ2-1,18,TGTGCCAGCAGTGCCCAAAGGGGCGGCGTCAGGGTAAACAATGAGCAGTTCTTC,CASSAQRGGVRVNNEQFF
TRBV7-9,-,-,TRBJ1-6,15,TGTGCCAGCAGCCAAGCTAGGGGCGCTAATTCACCCCTCCACTTT,CASSQARGANSPLHF
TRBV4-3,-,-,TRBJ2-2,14,TGCGCCAGCAGCCAACAAAGGGGGTCCGGGGAGCTGTTTTTT,CASSQQRGSGELFF
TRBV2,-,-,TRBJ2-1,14,TGTGCCAGCAAACCGGACAGCTCCTACAATGAGCAGTTCTTC,CASKPDSSYNEQFF
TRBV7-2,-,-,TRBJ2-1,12,TGTGCCAGCAGCACCCCTGGTCCCGAGCGGTTCTTC,CASSTPGPERFF
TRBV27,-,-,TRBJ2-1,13,TGTGCCAGCCGGGTTAGCTCCTACAATGAGCAGTTCTTC,CASRVSSYNEQFF
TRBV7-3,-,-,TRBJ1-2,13,TGTGCCAGCAGCTCCCCGTCTAACCGGGGCTACACCTTC,CASSSPSNRGYTF
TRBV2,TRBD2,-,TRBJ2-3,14,TGTGCCACCCACCGGGGGGGGCCCACAGATACGCAGTATTTT,CATHRGGPTDTQYF
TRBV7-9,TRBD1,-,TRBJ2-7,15,TGTGCCAGCAGCTTAACAGGGGCTCCCTCCTACGAGCAGTACTTC,CASSLTGAPSYEQYF